This T cell receptor (beta chain) was sequenced during a study of T-cell memory formation after mild COVID-19. Study-level points and caveats: Clones that contracted clustered mainly in CM and EM if CD4+ and in EMRA if CD8+. Contracting clones from day 15 to 85 had balanced CD4/CD8; later expanders favoured CD4+.

TCRdb re-called the 5' RACE reads through MiXCR, storing one row per CDR3 protein. The table records 180,000 or so distinct CDR3 sequences, under 14% of them present only once. The CDR3 is made up of 14 amino acids. The J segment lost 8 bases and the V segment lost 2 bases, leaving 3 bases of the junction unmatched. Regarding this clonotype: The antigen is unknown.

V usage is TRBV12-3 or TRBV12-4 and J usage is TRBJ2-1; 10 positions agree with TRBD2. The specimen was PBMCs or a T cell subset sorted from them (not recorded which). The sequence was obtained from a man younger than 35 who had mild COVID-19 (a few samples of this study predate the infection). Cell type and time point are not known. The CDR3 bases are TGTGCCAGCAGTTTATTCCTAGCGGGGGATGAGCAGTTCTTC. Amino acids: CASSLFLAGDEQFF.